The 23 T cell receptor beta chains below were found in one sample sequenced in a study of post-analysis software for immune sequencing data. Study-wide findings and caveats: Roughly five TRBV segments occurring more often in patients than controls included TRBV5-6, TRBV5-1 and TRBV20-1.

Unique molecular identifiers had been added to the TCR beta cDNA libraries. A single record per CDR3 protein comes from TCRdb applying MiXCR to the PCR reads. The sample consists of 650,000 to 850,000 distinct CDR3 sequences, about 57% of them appearing once. These receptors are not linked to any known antigen. What was sequenced was blood. The source is a girl under 18 with multiple sclerosis.

This clonotype was counted between two and nine times. The rearrangement uses TRBV7-2 and TRBJ2-1; 8 bases are shared with TRBD1. Germline CDR1 SGHTA, CDR2 FQGNSA. CDR3 length: 18 residues. The V gene end was trimmed by 1 base and the J gene end by 9 bases; junction bases not matched to a gene: 17. The CDR3 DNA sequence: TGTGCCAGCAGCTTAGGTATTGGCACAGGGGGAAGGAGGGGTGAGCAGTTCTTC. Its protein is CASSLGIGTGGRRGEQFF.

This clonotype has more than one count but fewer than ten. The chain has TRBV9 and TRBJ2-5; weak D call: TRBD1 (5 bases). The V end was cut by 3 bases, the J end by 1 base, with 13 bases between. This CDR3 is built from 15 residues. The germline gives CDR1 SGDLS, CDR2 YYNGEE. The CDR3 coding sequence is TGTGCCAGCAGCGCCCTTGGGGCAGCCCAAGAGACCCAGTACTTC. Translation gives CASSALGAAQETQYF.

This clonotype turned up a few times. This rearrangement joins TRBV5-1 to TRBJ2-1; D remains unclear. V was shortened by 0 bases and J by 3 bases, with 10 bases between the two germline ends. Germline values: CDR1 SGHRS, CDR2 YFSETQ. The CDR3 extends over 15 amino acids. CDR3 sequence (DNA): TGCGCCAGCAGCTTGGGACTGGAATACTACAATGAGCAGTTCTTC. Translation: CASSLGLEYYNEQFF.

The V call is TRBV15, the J call TRBJ2-7; 9 nucleotides agree with TRBD1. The CDR3 loop spans 15 amino acids. Germline lookup yields CDR1 LNHNV and CDR2 YYDKDF (reference sequence). V was pared by 9 bases and J by 4 bases, with 13 bases of the junction left unmatched. The CDR3 coding sequence is TGTGCCACAACCCCCGGGACAGGGTATGAGTACGAGCAGTACTTC. Its translation: CATTPGTGYEYEQYF.

The J gene is TRBJ1-5, the V gene TRBV30; D unclear. Trimming cost V 1 base and J 0 bases, with 13 bases left between them. The germline CDR1 and CDR2 sequences are GTSNPN and SVGIG (reference sequence). The CDR3 runs 16 residues. The CDR3 coding sequence is TGTGCCTGGAGTGCGAAGGAGGGTATTAGCAATCAGCCCCAGCATTTT. It translates to CAWSAKEGISNQPQHF. The complete variable domain, with remaining parts taken from reference TRBV30 and TRBJ1-5, reads SQTIHQWPATLVQPVGSPLSLECTVEGTSNPNLYWYRQAAGRGLQLLFYSVGIGQISSEVPQNLSASRPQDRQFILSSKKLLLSDSGFYLCAWSAKEGISNQPQHFGDGTRLSIL.

This clonotype showed up just a few times. The gene calls are TRBV6-1 and TRBJ1-1; 9 bases line up with TRBD1. The CDR3 is 18 residues long. The germline V gene encodes CDR1 MNHNS and CDR2 SASEGT. J was trimmed by 4 bases and V by 0 bases; bases with no gene match: 12. DNA of the CDR3: TGTGCCAGCAGTGAAGCGGGGTGGGACAGGGCCCTTCGCACTGAAGCTTTCTTT. This gives the protein CASSEAGWDRALRTEAFF.

The genes are TRBV29-1 and TRBJ2-3; TRBD1 is a possible D gene (6 bases). The CDR3 sequence is 13 residues long. CDR1 and CDR2 from the germline V gene are SQVTM and ANQGSEA. Trimming shortened V by 7 bases and J by 3 bases, and 14 bases separated the two germline ends. CDR3 nucleotides: TGCAGCGATCGAGTACAGGGTACAGATACGCAGTATTTT. Protein product: CSDRVQGTDTQYF.

This clonotype was counted a few times. The gene calls are TRBV14 and TRBJ2-3; D remains unclear. This CDR3 has 13 amino acids. CDR1 and CDR2 (germline): SGHDN, FVKESK. Trimming removed 4 bases at V and 4 bases at J, with 9 bases between. Written as DNA, the CDR3 is TGTGCCAGCAGCCGGATGGACGCAGATACGCAGTATTTT. Protein sequence: CASSRMDADTQYF.

The chain has TRBV5-7 and TRBJ2-3; 9 bases are shared with TRBD1. TRBV5-7 is assigned to the ORF class and has an uncertain function. V dropped 4 bases and J dropped 3; count of bases not matched to a gene: 6. The CDR3 runs 15 residues. CDR3: CASSGRTGATDTQYF. The CDR3, as DNA: TGTGCCAGCAGCGGCAGGACAGGGGCAACAGATACGCAGTATTTT.

This CDR3 is CSAVGLAETYEQYF. The CDR3 DNA reads TGCAGTGCTGTGGGACTAGCGGAGACATACGAGCAGTACTTC. V and J are TRBV20-1 and TRBJ2-5, with 11 bases lining up with TRBD2. The J call could be wrong; TRBJ2-7 is a better fit for the DNA end. Germline loops: CDR1 DFQATT, CDR2 SNEGSKA (reference sequence). The CDR3 totals 14 residues.

V usage is TRBV29-1 and J usage is TRBJ2-1, with D uncertain. Germline loops: CDR1 SQVTM, CDR2 ANQGSEA. The CDR3 is 10 amino acids. The germline V and J ends were trimmed by 6 bases and 8 bases, with 8 bases remaining between them. For the CDR3, the DNA is TGCAGCGTAGCTGGCGATGAGCAGTTCTTC. It is translated as CSVAGDEQFF.

This clonotype occurred a few times. The rearrangement joins TRBV20-1 to TRBJ2-3, with D perhaps matching TRBD2 (6 bases). CDR1 and CDR2 from the germline V gene are DFQATT and SNEGSKA (reference sequence). V lost 3 bases and J 1 base, leaving 14 bases between the germline ends. CDR3 length equals 15 residues. The CDR3 nucleotides read TGCAGTGCTAGCTTCACGGCTAGCGGCACAGATACGCAGTATTTT. Protein: CSASFTASGTDTQYF.

J is TRBJ2-1 and V is TRBV7-3; 9 nucleotides agree with TRBD1. This CDR3 is 13 amino acids long. Germline V gene data show CDR1 as SGHTA and CDR2 as FQGTGA. V gave up 4 bases and J gave up 10 bases; unmatched junction bases: 5. The CDR3 reads CASSSQGAGEQFF. The CDR3, as DNA: TGTGCCAGCAGCTCACAGGGGGCCGGGGAGCAGTTCTTC.

This clonotype was seen a single time. The chain couples TRBV5-1 to TRBJ2-5; D unclear. The J call is uncertain, as TRBJ2-4 better fits the DNA end. CDR3 size: 12 residues. Germline CDR1 reads SGHRS; CDR2 reads YFSETQ. The CDR3 protein is CASSFGVGIQYF. For the CDR3, the DNA is TGCGCCAGCAGCTTCGGAGTTGGCATTCAGTACTTC.

This clonotype has only a few counts. V gene TRBV6-5 combines with J gene TRBJ2-5, with D uncertain. The germline CDR1 and CDR2 sequences are MNHEY and SVGAGI. The CDR3 loop spans 14 amino acids. V was shortened by 7 bases and J by 4 bases, with 16 bases between the two germline ends. The CDR3 here is CASIPIGPPETQYF. The CDR3 coding sequence is TGTGCCAGCATCCCAATAGGGCCCCCAGAGACCCAGTACTTC.

The CDR3 nucleotides are TGTGCCAGCAGGGAGGGGGGGGCTCTCAACTATGGCTACACCTTC. Translated: CASREGGALNYGYTF. The chain is built from TRBV6-5 and TRBJ1-2, with D perhaps TRBD1 (6 bases). The V end lost 6 bases, the J end lost 2 bases, and 16 bases lay between the germline ends. The CDR3 runs to 15 residues. Germline V gene sequence: CDR1 MNHEY, CDR2 SVGAGI.

The genes are TRBV27 and TRBJ1-6, with D tentatively TRBD1 (5 bases). The CDR3 has 17 amino acids. V shed 6 bases and J shed 0 bases, with 15 bases lying between them. CDR1 MNHEY and CDR2 SMNVEV come from the germline V gene (reference sequence). CDR3 region: CASSGMGESSYNSPLHF. DNA of the CDR3: TGTGCCAGCAGCGGCATGGGGGAAAGCTCCTATAATTCACCCCTCCACTTT.

This sequence joins TRBV7-2 and TRBJ2-5, with D maybe TRBD2 (5 bases). The J call may be in error: the DNA end matches TRBJ2-7 better. CDR1 is SGHTA, CDR2 FQGNSA, per germline. CDR3 size: 15 residues. The DNA of the CDR3 is TGTGCCAGCAGCTTAGTTGGAGGCCCGACCTACGAGCAGTACTTC. Protein sequence: CASSLVGGPTYEQYF.

V gene TRBV25-1 combines with J gene TRBJ2-1, with 9 bases identical to TRBD2. The CDR3 totals 16 residues. Germline CDR1 and CDR2: MGHDK and SYGVNS. V was clipped by 3 bases and J by 8 bases; unmatched bases: 11. The CDR3 nucleotides read TGTGCCAGCAGTGATGGTCTAGCGGGATTCAACGATGAGCAGTTCTTC. It codes for CASSDGLAGFNDEQFF.

The CDR3 spells CASSPSGGGRENEQFF. The CDR3 DNA reads TGTGCCAGCAGCCCAAGCGGGGGGGGCCGCGAAAATGAGCAGTTCTTC. The chain recombines TRBV4-2 with TRBJ2-1; 10 positions match TRBD2. V was clipped by 4 bases and J by 7 bases; unmatched bases: 10. CDR3 size: 16 residues. From germline, CDR1 is LGHNA and CDR2 YNFKEQ.

Only one count was recorded for this clonotype. The chain combines TRBV7-2 with TRBJ2-1; 8 bases agree with TRBD1. The V segment lost 1 base and the J segment 15 bases; nucleotides outside the gene matches: 8. Germline-derived CDR1 and CDR2 are SGHTA and FQGNSA. CDR3 length: 13 amino acids. The CDR3 DNA is TGTGCCAGCAGCTTAGGGAGGACAGGGATCCTGTTCTTC. It translates to CASSLGRTGILFF.

The rearrangement uses TRBV29-1 and TRBJ1-4, with 7 bases lining up with TRBD1. The germline gives CDR1 SQVTM, CDR2 ANQGSEA. J gave up 8 bases and V 7 bases, and 10 bases lay outside the gene matches. The CDR3 spans 13 residues. The CDR3, as DNA: TGCAGCGCATGGACAGGTTCGGGAGAAAAACTGTTTTTT. Amino acid sequence: CSAWTGSGEKLFF.

The chain couples TRBV29-1 to TRBJ2-3; possibly TRBD2 for D (6 bases). CDR1 is SQVTM, CDR2 ANQGSEA, per germline. Trimming took 5 bases from V and 1 from J, leaving 16 bases between them. This CDR3 is 15 amino acids long. CDR3 DNA sequence: TGCAGCGTTTTTTCGGCGGGCGGGGGCACAGATACGCAGTATTTT. Protein sequence: CSVFSAGGGTDTQYF.